This TCR beta chain is from a study of patients and donors after allogeneic stem cell transplantation. CDR3 length: 16 amino acids. Germline loops: CDR1 MGHDK, CDR2 SYGVNS. Germline trimming cut 5 bases from V and 9 bases from J; bases unmatched to any gene: 9. This clonotype was detected a few times. One entry per CDR3 protein, called by TCRdb with MiXCR from the RT-PCR reads. The sample lists about a million distinct CDR3 sequences; about a sixth were seen once. The TCR was taken from a human donor who was either an allogeneic HSCT recipient or a stem cell or donor lymphocyte infusion donor (not recorded which). It is not recorded whose cells these are; they may come from a transplant donor. This chain uses TRBV25-1 with TRBJ2-1, with 14 bases matching TRBD2. Sequenced material: blood, either unsorted or a sorted T cell fraction (not recorded which). The CDR3 region is CASSRGGTSGSGEQFF. DNA of the CDR3: TGTGCCAGCAGTCGAGGAGGGACTAGCGGGAGTGGTGAGCAGTTCTTC.